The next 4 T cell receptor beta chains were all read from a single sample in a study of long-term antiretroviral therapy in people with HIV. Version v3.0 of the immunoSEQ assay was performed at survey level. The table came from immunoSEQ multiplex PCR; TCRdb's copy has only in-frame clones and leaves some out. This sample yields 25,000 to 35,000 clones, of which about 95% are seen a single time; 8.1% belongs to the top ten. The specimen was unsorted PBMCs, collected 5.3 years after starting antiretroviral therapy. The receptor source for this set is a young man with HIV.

CDR3 region: CASSNIRGPNQPQHF. CDR3 DNA sequence: TGTGCCAGCAGCAATATTCGGGGACCCAATCAGCCCCAGCATTTT. V and J are TRBV21-1 and TRBJ1-5. TRBV21-1 is termed a pseudogene. This CDR3 is 15 amino acids long.

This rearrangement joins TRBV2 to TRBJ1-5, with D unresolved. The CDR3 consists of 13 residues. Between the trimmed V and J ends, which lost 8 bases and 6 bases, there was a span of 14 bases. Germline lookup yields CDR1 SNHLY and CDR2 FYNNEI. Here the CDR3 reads CASRSLFSQPQHF. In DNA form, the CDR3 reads TGTGCCAGCCGCAGTCTGTTCTCTCAGCCCCAGCATTTT.

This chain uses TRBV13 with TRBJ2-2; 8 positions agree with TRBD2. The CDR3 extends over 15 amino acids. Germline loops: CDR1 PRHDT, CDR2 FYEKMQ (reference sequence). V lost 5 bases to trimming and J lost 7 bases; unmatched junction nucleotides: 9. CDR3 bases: TGTGCCAGCAGCCAGACTAGCGCCTGGGGCGGGGAGCTGTTTTTT. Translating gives CASSQTSAWGGELFF.

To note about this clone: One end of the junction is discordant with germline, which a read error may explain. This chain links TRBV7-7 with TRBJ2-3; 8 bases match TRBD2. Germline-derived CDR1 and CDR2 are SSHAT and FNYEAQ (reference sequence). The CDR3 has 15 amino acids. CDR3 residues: CASSLAGRRTDTQYF. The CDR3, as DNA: TGTGCTAGCAGCTTAGCGGGGAGGCGCACAGATACGCAGTATTTT.